This T cell receptor (beta chain) derives from a study of shared T cell receptors in the human thymus. CDR1 is MNHNS and CDR2 is SASEGT in the germline V gene. The CDR3 covers 16 residues. Trimming left V 0 bases short and J 1 base short, with 12 bases between. Clones were read by immunoSEQ multiplex PCR, and TCRdb kept only the in-frame ones, dropping some. The sample holds approximately 730,000 clones, 70% to 90% seen once. This sample also belongs to another study, concerning human thymus T cells. Per that study: Corrective surgery for congenital heart defects was being performed on the healthy Finnish infants who were the donors. Thymus tissue was removed during corrective cardiac surgery.

Sequencing used thymocytes. The sequence came from a girl younger than two with a congenital heart defect. The chain has TRBV6-1 and TRBJ1-2; tentatively, D is TRBD1 (5 bases). CDR3 coding DNA: TGTGCCAGCAGTGAAGCCCCCTGGGGGGTTAACTATGGCTACACCTTC. This codes for CASSEAPWGVNYGYTF.